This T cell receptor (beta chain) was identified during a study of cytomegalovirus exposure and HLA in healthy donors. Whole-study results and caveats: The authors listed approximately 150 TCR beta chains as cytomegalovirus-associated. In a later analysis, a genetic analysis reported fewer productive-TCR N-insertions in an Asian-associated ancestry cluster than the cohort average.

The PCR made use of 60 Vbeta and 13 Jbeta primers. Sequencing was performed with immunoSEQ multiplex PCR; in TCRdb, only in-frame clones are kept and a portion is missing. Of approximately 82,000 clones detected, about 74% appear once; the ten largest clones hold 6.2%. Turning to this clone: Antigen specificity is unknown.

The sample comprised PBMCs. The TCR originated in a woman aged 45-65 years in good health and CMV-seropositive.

The CDR3 sequence: CASNRRGLSYEQYF. CDR3 DNA: TGTGCCAGCAACCGTAGGGGGCTCTCCTACGAGCAGTACTTC. The V and J genes are TRBV13 and TRBJ2-7; 7 positions agree with TRBD1. The CDR3 extends over 14 amino acids. With 7 bases clipped from V and 0 bases from J, the junction kept 6 bases outside the gene matches. CDR1 is PRHDT, CDR2 FYEKMQ, per germline (reference sequence).